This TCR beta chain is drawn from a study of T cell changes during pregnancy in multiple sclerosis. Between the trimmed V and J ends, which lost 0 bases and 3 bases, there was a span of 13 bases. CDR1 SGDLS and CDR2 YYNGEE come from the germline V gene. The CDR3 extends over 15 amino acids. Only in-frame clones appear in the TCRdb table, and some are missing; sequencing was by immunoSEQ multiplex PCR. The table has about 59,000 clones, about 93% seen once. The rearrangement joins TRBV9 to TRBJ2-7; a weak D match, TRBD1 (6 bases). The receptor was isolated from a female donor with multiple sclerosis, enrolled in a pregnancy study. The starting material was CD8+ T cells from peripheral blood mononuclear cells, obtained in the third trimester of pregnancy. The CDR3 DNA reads TGTGCCAGCAGCGTAGCGACAGGTCTTGTCTACGAGCAGTACTTC. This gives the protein CASSVATGLVYEQYF.